These 16 T cell receptor beta chains were all obtained from the same sample, sequenced in a study of human T cells and chemical hapten exposure. TCRdb independently ran MiXCR on the RACE reads; one entry per CDR3 protein. Here the sample spans 300,000 to 350,000 distinct CDR3 sequences, 6% to 8.5% being singletons. Time point specified: patch test 1, 2 weeks after DPC sensitization. Treatment denoted: therapeutic diphenylcyclopropenone sensitization with weekly scalp DPC. Sequenced here: whole blood, sampled in connection with sensitization to the hapten diphenylcyclopropenone (DPC). The receptors were gathered from a woman aged 18 to 35 with alopecia areata. Some clones in this sample may be carry-over from other donors' samples.

The rearrangement links TRBV19 to TRBJ2-1; possible D gene TRBD2, 5 bases. Germline loops: CDR1 LNHDA, CDR2 SQIVND (reference sequence). The ends were cut back, 7 bases at V and 12 bases at J, with 19 bases in the middle. CDR3 length: 13 amino acids. The CDR3 protein is CASTTLGLLGQFF. CDR3 nucleotide sequence: TGTGCCAGTACCACTCTTGGACTTTTGGGGCAGTTCTTC.

This clonotype appeared a few times. The V gene is TRBV7-3, the J gene TRBJ1-1, with D uncertain. Looked up from germline, CDR1 is SGHTA and CDR2 is FQGTGA. With 0 bases removed from V and 2 bases from J, the gap between germline ends came to 13 bases. There are 16 residues in the CDR3. The CDR3 sequence: CASSLTTFGPNTEAFF. The CDR3 nucleotides are TGTGCCAGCAGCTTAACGACCTTTGGTCCCAACACTGAAGCTTTCTTT.

V usage is TRBV7-2 and J usage is TRBJ2-5; weak D call: TRBD2 (6 bases). Trimming took off 7 bases at V and 7 bases at J, with 19 bases between the two ends. The V gene's germline CDR1 is SGHTA and CDR2 FQGNSA. This CDR3 comprises 14 residues. The CDR3 reads CASTPLGGRGTQYF. The CDR3 bases are TGTGCCAGCACCCCACTGGGGGGAAGGGGGACCCAGTACTTC.

This clonotype has more than one count but fewer than ten. V and J are TRBV6-5 and TRBJ1-2; D is uncertain. V was shortened by 0 bases and J by 4 bases, with 15 bases between the two germline ends. The CDR3 totals 16 residues. Germline values: CDR1 MNHEY, CDR2 SVGAGI. The CDR3 DNA reads as TGTGCCAGCAGTTACTCAGTCTCACCCTTCCCCTATGGCTACACCTTC. Its translation is CASSYSVSPFPYGYTF.

This chain's CDR3 is CASSLYLRETQYF. The CDR3 DNA follows: TGTGCCAGCAGTTTATATCTTAGAGAGACCCAGTACTTC. The chain employs TRBV28 and TRBJ2-5; unclear D gene. Per germline, CDR1 MDHEN and CDR2 SYDVKM. V was trimmed by 1 base and J by 4 bases, leaving 7 bases between them. The CDR3 totals 13 residues. Full variable domain (rest looked up from reference TRBV28 and TRBJ2-5): DVKVTQSSRYLVKRTGEKVFLECVQDMDHENMFWYRQDPGLGLRLIYFSYDVKMKEKGDIPEGYSVSREKKERFSLILESASTNQTSMYLCASSLYLRETQYFGPGTRLLVL.

The chain employs TRBV28 and TRBJ1-6; D perhaps matches TRBD1 (5 bases). The CDR3 length is 16 residues. V was shortened by 3 bases and J by 7 bases, with 16 bases between the two germline ends. Germline V CDR1 and CDR2: MDHEN, SYDVKM. The DNA for the CDR3 is TGTGCCAGCAGTTTGGATTTCGGGACCGAGAATTCACCCCTCCACTTT. Translating it yields CASSLDFGTENSPLHF.

This clonotype was seen a few times. The J gene is TRBJ2-3, the V gene TRBV5-8; tentatively, D is TRBD2 (5 bases). Trimming left V 6 bases short and J 4 bases short, with 15 bases between. Germline V CDR1 and CDR2: SGHTS, YDEGEE. This CDR3 is built from 14 residues. This CDR3 is CASTIGLLADTQYF. In DNA form, the CDR3 reads TGTGCCAGCACGATTGGACTGTTGGCAGATACGCAGTATTTT.

This clonotype was seen at least ten times. The chain carries TRBV5-5 and TRBJ2-5, with 7 bases fitting TRBD2. Losses at the gene ends were 4 bases for V and 2 bases for J; bases not matched to a gene: 11. The CDR3 spans 16 residues. Germline CDR1 SGHKS, CDR2 YYEKEE (reference sequence). CDR3 bases: TGTGCCAGCAGCCTCGCGACTAGCCGCGGGCAAGAGACCCAGTACTTC. This gives the protein CASSLATSRGQETQYF. Filled out from reference TRBV5-5 and TRBJ2-5, the complete variable domain reads DAGVTQSPTHLIKTRGQQVTLRCSPISGHKSVSWYQQVLGQGPQFIFQYYEKEERGRGNFPDRFSARQFPNYSSELNVNALLLGDSALYLCASSLATSRGQETQYFGPGTRLLVL.

In its sample, this clonotype was seen a few times. The rearrangement uses TRBV11-3 and TRBJ2-1, with TRBD2 matching over 12 bases. Unmatched junction bases numbered 7, after V lost 2 bases and J lost 5 bases. Germline lookup yields CDR1 SGHNT and CDR2 YENEEA. The CDR3 has 17 residues. In nucleotides, the CDR3 is TGTGCCAGCAGCTTAACCCTACTAGCGGGGGGCCACAATGAGCAGTTCTTC. Translation gives CASSLTLLAGGHNEQFF.

CDR3 nucleotide sequence: TGTGCCAGCAGCTTAGCTCCCGAGCGGGGGGCCTACAATGAGCAGTTCTTC. It encodes CASSLAPERGAYNEQFF. The rearrangement joins TRBV7-2 to TRBJ2-1, with 9 nucleotides matching TRBD2. CDR1 is SGHTA and CDR2 is FQGNSA in the germline V gene. Unmatched junction bases numbered 5, after V lost 0 bases and J lost 2 bases. This CDR3 spans 17 amino acids.

This clonotype was counted a few times. Written as DNA, the CDR3 is TGTGCCAGCTCACCCTTTAGAGGGGAGAGCACAGATACGCAGTATTTT. Its translation: CASSPFRGESTDTQYF. This chain links TRBV18 with TRBJ2-3, with D tentatively TRBD1 or TRBD2 (5 bases each). The CDR3 spans 16 residues. CDR1 is KGHSH, CDR2 LQKENI, per germline. V lost 3 bases and J lost 0, with 13 bases in between.

This clonotype was picked up a small number of times. The chain carries TRBV24-1 and TRBJ2-5, with 7 nucleotides matching TRBD1. The CDR3 sequence is 13 residues long. The germline V gene has CDR1 KGHDR and CDR2 SFDVKD. V lost 5 bases and J lost 5; bases outside the gene matches: 4. The CDR3 region is CATSAGGLETQYF. The CDR3 region has the DNA TGTGCCACCAGTGCAGGGGGATTGGAGACCCAGTACTTC.

The rearrangement links TRBV6-5 to TRBJ1-1, with 7 bases identical to TRBD1. The germline CDR1 and CDR2 sequences are MNHEY and SVGAGI. V was clipped by 7 bases and J by 1 base; unmatched bases: 3. This CDR3 is 13 amino acids long. The CDR3 is CASKGTANTEAFF. CDR3 sequence (DNA): TGTGCCAGCAAAGGGACAGCGAACACTGAAGCTTTCTTT.

This clonotype was observed a handful of times. The rearrangement joins TRBV5-1 to TRBJ2-3; 7 bases fit TRBD2. Germline V gives CDR1 SGHRS, CDR2 YFSETQ. The CDR3 is 14 amino acids. Trimming cost V 4 bases and J 1 base; bases outside gene matches: 3. The CDR3 here is CASSTAGGTDTQYF. The CDR3 coding sequence is TGCGCCAGCAGCACGGCGGGGGGCACAGATACGCAGTATTTT.

This clonotype has a count of ten or more. Here the CDR3 reads CASSFKRGGNTQYF. The CDR3 nucleotides are TGTGCCAGCAGCTTCAAGCGGGGTGGAAATACGCAGTATTTT. This chain uses TRBV7-8 with TRBJ2-3, with 7 bases that match TRBD2. The germline gives CDR1 SGHVS, CDR2 FQNEAQ. The CDR3 runs to 14 residues. J was trimmed by 7 bases and V by 3 bases; bases with no gene match: 7. The whole variable domain, filled in from reference TRBV7-8 and TRBJ2-3, reads GAGVSQSPRYKVAKRGQDVALRCDPISGHVSLFWYQQALGQGPEFLTYFQNEAQLDKSGLPSDRFFAERPEGSVSTLKIQRTQQEDSAVYLCASSFKRGGNTQYFGPGTRLTVL.

The chain carries TRBV24-1 and TRBJ2-2; 9 positions match TRBD2. V was pared by 7 bases and J by 2 bases, with 7 bases of the junction left unmatched. This CDR3 region has 16 residues. Germline V gene lookup returns CDR1 KGHDR and CDR2 SFDVKD. Here the CDR3 DNA reads TGTGCCACCAGCCGGGCTAGCGGGACCAACACCGGGGAGCTGTTTTTT. It translates to CATSRASGTNTGELFF.